This entry lists 32 T cell receptor beta chains sequenced from one sample in a study of metastatic and nonmetastatic thyroid tumors. Using MiXCR, TCRdb reanalyzed the PCR reads. Of some 39,000 clones in the sample, 16% were seen once. Not a single patient had been given any form of treatment at any point before undergoing thyroid surgery. The sequencing sample was made of blood. These receptors were obtained from a female donor with papillary thyroid cancer or a benign thyroid nodule (not recorded which). Some clones in this sample may be carry-over from other donors' samples.

Ten or more counts support this clone. This chain joins TRBV12-3 or TRBV12-4 and TRBJ1-2; possibly TRBD1 for D (5 bases). V was cut by 5 bases and J by 6 bases, with 13 bases left in between. The CDR3 is made up of 13 amino acids. CDR3 amino acids: CASSEGPGHGYTF. The CDR3 nucleotides read TGTGCCAGCAGTGAGGGGCCTGGCCATGGCTACACCTTC.

The table lists this clone with a few counts. This sequence joins TRBV12-3 or TRBV12-4 and TRBJ2-3; the D is unclear. Trimming cost V 6 bases and J 5 bases, with 12 bases left between them. The CDR3 covers 13 residues. In nucleotides, the CDR3 is TGTGCCAGCAGGCCAGACGTTGGAGATACGCAGTATTTT. This encodes CASRPDVGDTQYF.

This clone was found many times. The chain combines TRBV30 with TRBJ1-4; 9 bases align to TRBD1. Looked up from germline, CDR1 is GTSNPN and CDR2 is SVGIG (reference sequence). J was trimmed by 5 bases and V by 5 bases; bases with no gene match: 3. The CDR3 length is 13 residues. The CDR3 DNA reads TGTGCCTGGGGAGGACAGGGGAATGAAAAACTGTTTTTT. Protein sequence: CAWGGQGNEKLFF. The whole variable domain, remainder taken from reference TRBV30 and TRBJ1-4, is SQTIHQWPATLVQPVGSPLSLECTVEGTSNPNLYWYRQAAGRGLQLLFYSVGIGQISSEVPQNLSASRPQDRQFILSSKKLLLSDSGFYLCAWGGQGNEKLFFGSGTQLSVL.

The V and J genes are TRBV5-1 and TRBJ2-6; a weak D match, TRBD1 (5 bases). Per the germline V gene, CDR1 is SGHRS and CDR2 is YFSETQ. The V end was cut by 0 bases, the J end by 0 bases, with 13 bases between. The CDR3 loop spans 18 amino acids. The chain's CDR3 is CASSLEGVSGSGANVLTF. The CDR3 bases are TGCGCCAGCAGCTTGGAAGGGGTTTCTGGCTCTGGGGCCAACGTCCTGACTTTC.

This clone was seen a handful of times. This may be a read error, as it is one base from a much larger clone. J is TRBJ1-2 and V is TRBV10-3; D is undetermined. CDR3 length: 15 amino acids. Germline CDR1 and CDR2: ENHRY and SYGVKD. The V gene lost 10 bases and the J gene lost 1 base, with 19 bases spanning the gap. The CDR3 protein is CATTSVERGNYGYTF. CDR3 coding DNA: TGTGCCACCACTAGCGTGGAGCGGGGTAACTATGGCTACACCTTC.

The chain is built from TRBV7-8 and TRBJ2-2, with 12 bases identical to TRBD2. V was clipped by 2 bases and J by 7 bases; unmatched bases: 5. Germline V gene data show CDR1 as SGHVS and CDR2 as FQNEAQ. The CDR3 contains 16 residues. In DNA, the CDR3 is TGTGCCAGCAGCTTATGGACTAGCGGGAAGGGCGGGGAGCTGTTTTTT. Protein sequence: CASSLWTSGKGGELFF.

V usage is TRBV11-2 and J usage is TRBJ2-1; maybe TRBD2 (6 bases). This CDR3 contains 15 residues. Germline V gene data show CDR1 as SGHAT and CDR2 as FQNNGV. Trimming took 5 bases from V and 4 from J, leaving 15 bases between them. Here the CDR3 DNA reads TGTGCCAGCAGCCCTACGTGGACTAATTACAATGAGCAGTTCTTC. Encoded protein: CASSPTWTNYNEQFF.

This clone was counted many times. One end of the junction fails to match germline, which may point to a read error. The rearrangement links TRBV11-2 to TRBJ2-1, with D perhaps being TRBD1 or TRBD2 (6 bases each). This CDR3 is 15 amino acids long. Germline V gene sequence: CDR1 SGHAT, CDR2 FQNNGV. CDR3 DNA: TGTGCCAGCAGCTTAGACTCGGGGGCGGCAGGTTCTGGGATCTTC. This codes for CASSLDSGAAGSGIF.

The table lists this clone with many counts. The chain employs TRBV20-1 and TRBJ2-3; D unresolved. CDR3 size: 11 residues. Deletions cut 3 bases from V and 5 bases from J, with 6 bases between. Germline V lookup: CDR1 DFQATT, CDR2 SNEGSKA (reference sequence). CDR3 protein: CSASSRDTQYF. The CDR3, as DNA: TGCAGTGCTAGTAGTCGAGATACGCAGTATTTT.

The gene calls are TRBV6-1 and TRBJ1-1, with D uncertain. This CDR3 spans 17 amino acids. Germline CDR1 is MNHNS and CDR2 is SASEGT. V was cut by 2 bases and J by 5 bases, with 21 bases left in between. The CDR3 sequence: CASSECSVGVGRTEAFF. The DNA of the CDR3 is TGTGCCAGCAGTGAATGTTCGGTCGGGGTGGGTCGAACTGAAGCTTTCTTT.

The chain is built from TRBV18 and TRBJ2-7; D ambiguous. The CDR3 has 13 residues. Germline values: CDR1 KGHSH, CDR2 LQKENI. Trimming cost V 2 bases and J 4 bases, with 9 bases left between them. CDR3 nucleotides: TGTGCCAGCTCACCAATCGAGTATTACGAGCAGTACTTC. It translates to CASSPIEYYEQYF. The whole variable domain, filled in from reference TRBV18 and TRBJ2-7, reads NAGVMQNPRHLVRRRGQEARLRCSPMKGHSHVYWYRQLPEEGLKFMVYLQKENIIDESGMPKERFSAEFPKEGPSILRIQQVVRGDSAAYFCASSPIEYYEQYFGPGTRLTVT.

This clone was recorded at least ten times. For the CDR3, the DNA is TGCGCCAGCAGCTTGGCCCCGACAGGGGAAGAGACCCAGTACTTC. It specifies CASSLAPTGEETQYF. The gene calls are TRBV5-1 and TRBJ2-5; 8 bases align to TRBD1. With 0 bases clipped from V and 3 bases from J, the junction kept 4 bases outside the gene matches. Germline loops: CDR1 SGHRS, CDR2 YFSETQ. This CDR3 comprises 15 residues.

This clone has at least ten counts. This chain joins TRBV24-1 and TRBJ2-7; D tentatively reads TRBD1 or TRBD2 (5 bases each). The CDR3 length is 12 residues. V was shortened by 1 base and J by 7 bases, with 7 bases between the two germline ends. In germline, CDR1 is KGHDR, CDR2 SFDVKD. CDR3 residues: CATSDFGTEQYF. CDR3 sequence (DNA): TGTGCCACCAGTGATTTCGGGACGGAGCAGTACTTC.

This clone showed up just a few times. This sequence joins TRBV28 and TRBJ2-2; D not certain. CDR1 and CDR2 (germline): MDHEN, SYDVKM. V lost 7 bases and J 4 bases, leaving 19 bases between the germline ends. There are 16 residues in the CDR3. The chain's CDR3 is CASKNKAPLFTGELFF. CDR3 nucleotides: TGTGCCAGCAAGAACAAGGCCCCCCTCTTCACCGGGGAGCTGTTTTTT.

This clone was recorded many times. This sequence joins TRBV28 and TRBJ2-7; maybe TRBD1 (6 bases). Per germline, CDR1 MDHEN and CDR2 SYDVKM. CDR3 size: 16 residues. Trimming removed 6 bases from V and 2 bases from J, with 20 bases in between. CDR3 nucleotide sequence: TGTGCCAGCAGCACCCCCCGCAGGGGCAAAACCTACGAGCAGTACTTC. Protein sequence: CASSTPRRGKTYEQYF.

DNA for the CDR3: TGTGCCAGCAGCTTAGCTGACAGCACAGATACGCAGTATTTT. It translates to CASSLADSTDTQYF. This chain links TRBV7-8 with TRBJ2-3, with D unclear. The CDR3 has 14 residues. With 0 bases removed from V and 0 bases from J, the gap between germline ends came to 4 bases. CDR1 is SGHVS and CDR2 is FQNEAQ in the germline V gene. The variable domain in full, with the rest retrieved from reference TRBV7-8 and TRBJ2-3, is GAGVSQSPRYKVAKRGQDVALRCDPISGHVSLFWYQQALGQGPEFLTYFQNEAQLDKSGLPSDRFFAERPEGSVSTLKIQRTQQEDSAVYLCASSLADSTDTQYFGPGTRLTVL.

This clone was counted at least ten times. J is TRBJ2-5 and V is TRBV7-9; D might be TRBD1 (6 bases). The germline V and J ends were trimmed by 5 bases and 4 bases, with 14 bases remaining between them. CDR1 is SEHNR, CDR2 FQNEAQ, per germline (reference sequence). The CDR3 contains 14 residues. CDR3 sequence (DNA): TGTGCCAGCAGCGAGGGACACACGATAGAGACCCAGTACTTC. Translation gives CASSEGHTIETQYF.

This clone was counted ten times or more. This chain links TRBV11-1 with TRBJ2-1; 14 positions match TRBD2. The CDR3 is 15 amino acids. Germline V CDR1 and CDR2: SGHAT, FQDESV (reference sequence). V shed 8 bases, J shed 8 bases, and the junction held 8 bases outside the gene matches. This chain's CDR3 is CASVHGTSGSDEQFF. For the CDR3, the DNA is TGTGCCAGCGTTCACGGGACTAGCGGGAGCGATGAGCAGTTCTTC. The full variable domain, rest sourced from reference TRBV11-1 and TRBJ2-1, is EAEVAQSPRYKITEKSQAVAFWCDPISGHATLYWYRQILGQGPELLVQFQDESVVDDSQLPKDRFSAERLKGVDSTLKIQPAELGDSAMYLCASVHGTSGSDEQFFGPGTRLTVL.

There are many counts of this clone. The chain joins TRBV7-9 to TRBJ2-3, with D uncertain. The CDR3 has 15 residues. CDR1 is SEHNR and CDR2 is FQNEAQ in the germline V gene (reference sequence). V lost 5 bases and J lost 0, with 12 bases in between. CDR3 amino acids: CASSTHSTSTDTQYF. The DNA for the CDR3 is TGTGCCAGCAGCACCCACAGTACCAGCACAGATACGCAGTATTTT. Drawing the rest from reference TRBV7-9 and TRBJ2-3, the complete variable domain is DTGVSQNPRHKITKRGQNVTFRCDPISEHNRLYWYRQTLGQGPEFLTYFQNEAQLEKSRLLSDRFSAERPKGSFSTLEIQRTEQGDSAMYLCASSTHSTSTDTQYFGPGTRLTVL.

This clone was recorded at least ten times. This rearrangement joins TRBV11-2 to TRBJ1-6; 7 nucleotides line up with TRBD1. With 2 bases clipped from V and 0 bases from J, the junction kept 7 bases outside the gene matches. CDR3 length: 18 residues. Per germline, CDR1 SGHAT and CDR2 FQNNGV. CDR3 region: CASSLRQGGSSYNSPLHF. CDR3 in DNA: TGTGCCAGCAGCTTACGACAGGGAGGGAGCTCCTATAATTCACCCCTCCACTTT. Full variable domain (outside the CDR3, taken from reference TRBV11-2 and TRBJ1-6): EAGVAQSPRYKIIEKRQSVAFWCNPISGHATLYWYQQILGQGPKLLIQFQNNGVVDDSQLPKDRFSAERLKGVDSTLKIQPAKLEDSAVYLCASSLRQGGSSYNSPLHFGNGTRLTVT.

This clone appeared many times. The chain employs TRBV12-5 and TRBJ2-7; D gene ambiguous. Between the trimmed V and J ends, which lost 6 bases and 5 bases, there was a span of 11 bases. The CDR3 has 12 residues. Per the germline V gene, CDR1 is LGHNT and CDR2 is FRNRAP. CDR3 amino acids: CASGLTLDEQYF. Here the CDR3 DNA reads TGTGCTAGTGGCTTGACCCTGGACGAGCAGTACTTC.

J is TRBJ2-7 and V is TRBV20-1; 9 bases are a match to TRBD1. Germline V gene sequence: CDR1 DFQATT, CDR2 SNEGSKA (reference sequence). Trimming removed 2 bases from V and 0 bases from J; junction bases left unmatched: 5. This CDR3 contains 15 residues. The CDR3: CSARRTDRGSYEQYF. For the CDR3, the DNA is TGCAGTGCTAGAAGAACGGACAGGGGCTCCTACGAGCAGTACTTC.

This clone has ten or more counts. V is TRBV19 and J is TRBJ2-1; D uncertain. The CDR3 length is 13 residues. Trimming shortened V by 5 bases and J by 8 bases, and 13 bases separated the two germline ends. Germline V gene data show CDR1 as LNHDA and CDR2 as SQIVND (reference sequence). In nucleotides, the CDR3 is TGTGCCAGTAGTGATTGGGGTGAAGATGAGCAGTTCTTC. This codes for CASSDWGEDEQFF.

This clone was seen a few times. V usage is TRBV5-4 and J usage is TRBJ1-1, with 12 bases aligning to TRBD1. V dropped 0 bases and J dropped 8; count of bases not matched to a gene: 8. The CDR3 is made up of 16 amino acids. Germline CDR1 and CDR2: SGHNT and YYREEE (reference sequence). This CDR3 is CASSLGGTGGSSEAFF. The CDR3 DNA follows: TGTGCCAGCAGCTTGGGTGGGACAGGGGGCTCTTCGGAAGCTTTCTTT.

This clone has a count of ten or more. This chain links TRBV6-1 with TRBJ1-5; TRBD1 matches at 7 bases. V gave up 7 bases and J gave up 4 bases; unmatched junction bases: 7. This CDR3 region has 14 residues. The germline V gene has CDR1 MNHNS and CDR2 SASEGT. Written as DNA, the CDR3 is TGTGCCAGCAAAACCCAGACAGGGAATCAGCCCCAGCATTTT. Amino acids: CASKTQTGNQPQHF.

Of note for this clone: The junction does not match germline at one end; this may be a read error. The chain has TRBV20-1 and TRBJ2-3; 14 bases line up with TRBD2. Germline CDR1 is DFQATT and CDR2 is SNEGSKA (reference sequence). This CDR3 has 19 residues. The CDR3 sequence is CSASGGLAGVGCPTDMQYF. CDR3 nucleotide sequence: TGCAGTGCTAGCGGGGGACTAGCGGGGGTTGGGTGCCCCACAGATATGCAGTATTTT.

This clone was seen a handful of times. V and J are TRBV6-1 and TRBJ1-2, with TRBD1 matching 9 bases. CDR3 length: 15 amino acids. Losses at the gene ends were 2 bases for V and 8 bases for J; bases not matched to a gene: 9. The V gene's germline CDR1 is MNHNS and CDR2 SASEGT. CDR3 sequence: CASSEMDRGSKGYTF. Here the CDR3 DNA reads TGTGCCAGCAGTGAAATGGACAGGGGTAGTAAAGGCTACACCTTC.

The DNA of the CDR3 is TGTGCCAGCAGTTTATCGGGACAGGCATTAGGCTGGGCCTACGAGCAGTACTTC. It yields the protein CASSLSGQALGWAYEQYF. The chain combines TRBV27 with TRBJ2-7, with 8 bases matching TRBD1. CDR1 is MNHEY, CDR2 SMNVEV, per germline (reference sequence). The CDR3 runs to 18 residues. With 0 bases clipped from V and 2 bases from J, the junction kept 12 bases outside the gene matches.

The rearrangement links TRBV27 to TRBJ2-2; D is undetermined. This CDR3 comprises 16 residues. Germline V lookup: CDR1 MNHEY, CDR2 SMNVEV (reference sequence). Deletions cut 2 bases from V and 5 bases from J, with 15 bases between. CDR3 DNA sequence: TGTGCCAGCAGTTTACGCCTCCCTCATAGGACCGGGGAGCTGTTTTTT. This translates into CASSLRLPHRTGELFF.

This clone appeared many times. This chain joins TRBV7-7 and TRBJ2-1; no clear D. The CDR3 totals 14 residues. With 1 base removed from V and 4 bases from J, the gap between germline ends came to 8 bases. Germline V gene sequence: CDR1 SSHAT, CDR2 FNYEAQ (reference sequence). CDR3 DNA sequence: TGTGCCAGCAGCTTAGGACTGGAATACAATGAGCAGTTCTTC. Its translation is CASSLGLEYNEQFF.

The sample holds a few counts of this clone. One junction end disagrees with the germline gene, perhaps due to a read error. The genes are TRBV24-1 and TRBJ1-5; 12 nucleotides align to TRBD1. Germline V lookup: CDR1 KGHDR, CDR2 SFDVKD. This CDR3 is built from 16 residues. In DNA, the CDR3 is TGTGCCATCAGTGACCCGGGACAGGGGGCCTGGCAGCCCCAGCATTTT. Protein sequence: CAISDPGQGAWQPQHF.

There are many counts of this clone. In the same sample, other DNA sequences code for this CDR3. This chain uses TRBV29-1 with TRBJ1-2; no firm D call. Deletions cut 2 bases from V and 0 bases from J, with 10 bases between. CDR1 is SQVTM and CDR2 is ANQGSEA in the germline V gene. The CDR3 covers 14 residues. The CDR3 region is CSVERGSPNYGYTF. CDR3 DNA: TGCAGCGTTGAAAGAGGCAGCCCTAACTATGGCTACACCTTC.